One and the same sample provided the 30 T cell receptor beta chains below, sequenced in a study of control samples from healthy donors and cancer patients. The table came from immunoSEQ multiplex PCR; TCRdb's copy has only in-frame clones and leaves some out. The table shows roughly 450,000 clones, with 90% occurring only once. The sample was PBMCs. Source of these receptors: a man aged 35 to 55 with head and neck cancer.

This clone was observed once. CDR3 protein: CASSQQWGPLHF. The DNA for the CDR3 is TGTGCCAGCAGCCAACAGTGGGGCCCCCTCCACTTT. The chain is built from TRBV14 and TRBJ1-6, with a possible D match to TRBD1 (5 bases). The germline gives CDR1 SGHDN, CDR2 FVKESK. V lost 2 bases to trimming and J lost 13 bases, with 9 bases between them. This CDR3 has 12 amino acids.

CDR3 nucleotide sequence: TGTGCCAGCAGTTTATCGCTAGCTAGCGGGACCCAAGAGACCCAGTACTTC. This gives the protein CASSLSLASGTQETQYF. The V gene is TRBV27, the J gene TRBJ2-5, with 9 nucleotides matching TRBD2. CDR1 and CDR2 from the germline V gene are MNHEY and SMNVEV (reference sequence). CDR3 length: 17 residues. The junction had 6 bases not matched to a gene; V was cut back by 0 bases and J by 1 base.

Only one count was recorded for this clone. In DNA, the CDR3 is TGTGCCAGCAGTTACAGGGGTGGATCCACCGGGGAGCTGTTTTTT. Protein product: CASSYRGGSTGELFF. V usage is TRBV28 and J usage is TRBJ2-2, with 7 bases that match TRBD1. CDR3 length: 15 residues. The germline V gene has CDR1 MDHEN and CDR2 SYDVKM. Trimming took 4 bases from V and 4 from J; bases not matched to a gene: 6.

This rearrangement joins TRBV5-1 to TRBJ2-1; TRBD1 agrees at 9 bases. Germline V gene sequence: CDR1 SGHRS, CDR2 YFSETQ. This CDR3 is 16 amino acids long. Trimming cost V 3 bases and J 5 bases; bases outside gene matches: 9. CDR3 residues: CASSSQPGTGHNEQFF. CDR3 nucleotide sequence: TGCGCCAGCAGCTCGCAGCCCGGGACAGGGCACAATGAGCAGTTCTTC.

This clone was observed once. In DNA form, the CDR3 reads TGTGCCACGTCCCTCGCGGGGGGGGACAATGAGCAGTTCTTC. Translated: CATSLAGGDNEQFF. The rearrangement uses TRBV27 and TRBJ2-1, with 9 bases identical to TRBD2. The CDR3 covers 14 residues. V was clipped by 10 bases and J by 5 bases; unmatched bases: 9. The germline V gene encodes CDR1 MNHEY and CDR2 SMNVEV (reference sequence).

V and J are TRBV19 and TRBJ2-1; 7 bases agree with TRBD2. V shed 5 bases, J shed 9 bases, and the junction held 22 bases outside the gene matches. Germline CDR1 reads LNHDA; CDR2 reads SQIVND (reference sequence). The CDR3 runs to 18 residues. The DNA for the CDR3 is TGTGCCAGTAGTGCAAATAGACTCGGGAGGCCTTATTCCTTTGAGCAGTTCTTC. Encoded protein: CASSANRLGRPYSFEQFF.

CDR3 region: CASSLGGRASGELFF. In DNA, the CDR3 is TGTGCCAGCAGCTTAGGCGGGAGGGCCTCCGGGGAGCTGTTTTTT. This chain links TRBV7-9 with TRBJ2-2; 9 bases fit TRBD2. Per germline, CDR1 SEHNR and CDR2 FQNEAQ (reference sequence). J was trimmed by 6 bases and V by 1 base; bases with no gene match: 3. This CDR3 is 15 amino acids long.

The chain uses TRBV11-2 and TRBJ2-7; D is uncertain. Germline V lookup: CDR1 SGHAT, CDR2 FQNNGV. V was clipped by 2 bases and J by 3 bases, with 8 bases between them. CDR3 length: 13 residues. DNA of the CDR3: TGTGCCAGCAGCTTATTAGGTAACTACGAGCAGTACTTC. It specifies CASSLLGNYEQYF.

This clone appeared once. This chain connects TRBV7-6 to TRBJ2-1, with D hard to call. V was shortened by 5 bases and J by 3 bases, with 8 bases between the two germline ends. Germline-derived CDR1 and CDR2 are SGHVS and FNYEAQ. CDR3 length: 13 residues. This chain's CDR3 is CASSPFIYNEQFF. The DNA of the CDR3 is TGTGCCAGCAGCCCCTTTATCTACAATGAGCAGTTCTTC.

J is TRBJ2-3 and V is TRBV19, with TRBD1 matching over 10 bases. Germline CDR1 and CDR2: LNHDA and SQIVND (reference sequence). J gave up 2 bases and V 4 bases, and 6 bases lay outside the gene matches. The CDR3 totals 16 residues. CDR3: CASSKPTGGSTDTQYF. The CDR3 bases are TGTGCCAGTAGTAAACCGACAGGGGGCTCCACAGATACGCAGTATTTT. Full variable domain (remainder filled in from reference TRBV19 and TRBJ2-3): DGGITQSPKYLFRKEGQNVTLSCEQNLNHDAMYWYRQDPGQGLRLIYYSQIVNDFQKGDIAEGYSVSREKKESFPLTVTSAQKNPTAFYLCASSKPTGGSTDTQYFGPGTRLTVL.

The V and J genes are TRBV19 and TRBJ1-6; D call uncertain. The CDR3 consists of 20 residues. The V gene's germline CDR1 is LNHDA and CDR2 SQIVND (reference sequence). The V and J ends lost 6 bases and 0 bases respectively, with 24 bases between them. The CDR3 DNA is TGTGCCAGTAGCGCTGCCTGGGCGGTAACGAAGAGCTCCTATAATTCACCCCTCCACTTT. Its translation: CASSAAWAVTKSSYNSPLHF.

This rearrangement joins TRBV6-5 to TRBJ1-6, with D unresolved. Germline V gives CDR1 MNHEY, CDR2 SVGAGI. The CDR3 extends over 15 amino acids. The V end was cut by 2 bases, the J end by 2 bases, with 7 bases between. The CDR3 loop reads CASSYEDTYNSPLHF. Here the CDR3 DNA reads TGTGCCAGCAGTTACGAAGACACCTATAATTCACCCCTCCACTTT.

The chain recombines TRBV4-3 with TRBJ1-5; D not resolved. The V gene's germline CDR1 is LGHNA and CDR2 YSLEER. This CDR3 comprises 16 residues. Trimming took 0 bases from V and 7 from J, leaving 16 bases between them. CDR3 coding DNA: TGCGCCAGCAGCCAAGATGCACCGGCGTACGGGCAGCCCCAGCATTTT. Translated, it gives CASSQDAPAYGQPQHF.

This chain connects TRBV5-6 to TRBJ2-5, with D hard to call. Trimming shortened V by 0 bases and J by 1 base, and 10 bases separated the two germline ends. The CDR3 contains 15 residues. The germline gives CDR1 SGHDT, CDR2 YYEEEE. Here the CDR3 reads CASSLGPGIQETQYF. CDR3 nucleotide sequence: TGTGCCAGCAGCTTGGGTCCGGGTATCCAAGAGACCCAGTACTTC.

The chain links TRBV6-5 to TRBJ1-1; 7 bases align to TRBD1. The CDR3 extends over 12 amino acids. The germline CDR1 and CDR2 sequences are MNHEY and SVGAGI. The junction had 3 bases not matched to a gene; V was cut back by 11 bases and J by 0 bases. In DNA, the CDR3 is TGTGCCGGACAGGACATGAACACTGAAGCTTTCTTT. As protein: CAGQDMNTEAFF.

The chain links TRBV2 to TRBJ2-1, with TRBD2 identical over 14 bases. The germline V gene has CDR1 SNHLY and CDR2 FYNNEI. The CDR3 length is 14 residues. Germline trimming cut 7 bases from V and 8 bases from J; bases unmatched to any gene: 4. CDR3 DNA: TGTGCCAGCAAAGAGACTAGCGGGAGGGATGAGCAGTTCTTC. Protein: CASKETSGRDEQFF. The full variable domain, its missing parts supplied by reference TRBV2 and TRBJ2-1, is EPEVTQTPSHQVTQMGQEVILRCVPISNHLYFYWYRQILGQKVEFLVSFYNNEISEKSEIFDDQFSVERPDGSNFTLKIRSTKLEDSAMYFCASKETSGRDEQFFGPGTRLTVL.

This chain joins TRBV6-5 and TRBJ2-1; 10 bases are a match to TRBD2. CDR3 length equals 15 residues. Trimming removed 5 bases from V and 8 bases from J; junction bases left unmatched: 9. Germline V gene data show CDR1 as MNHEY and CDR2 as SVGAGI. The CDR3, as DNA: TGTGCCAGCAGTACTCCGGGACTAGCGTTCTATGAGCAGTTCTTC. Its protein is CASSTPGLAFYEQFF.

The chain is built from TRBV28 and TRBJ1-4; D is ambiguous. The CDR3 is made up of 15 amino acids. V lost 6 bases to trimming and J lost 0 bases, with 11 bases between them. The germline gives CDR1 MDHEN, CDR2 SYDVKM. The CDR3 loop reads CASSSPATTNEKLFF. The CDR3 DNA follows: TGTGCCAGCAGCTCCCCCGCGACAACTAATGAAAAACTGTTTTTT.

The rearrangement uses TRBV19 and TRBJ2-7, with 10 bases matching TRBD2. Unmatched junction bases numbered 11, after V lost 3 bases and J lost 6 bases. CDR1 and CDR2 from the germline V gene are LNHDA and SQIVND (reference sequence). The CDR3 spans 16 residues. CDR3: CASSIFSGTSEVEQYF. CDR3 DNA: TGTGCCAGTAGTATCTTCTCCGGGACTAGCGAGGTCGAGCAGTACTTC. The complete variable domain, with remaining parts taken from reference TRBV19 and TRBJ2-7, reads DGGITQSPKYLFRKEGQNVTLSCEQNLNHDAMYWYRQDPGQGLRLIYYSQIVNDFQKGDIAEGYSVSREKKESFPLTVTSAQKNPTAFYLCASSIFSGTSEVEQYFGPGTRLTVT.

This clone was recorded once. The chain links TRBV11-2 to TRBJ2-5; D is unresolved. Trimming removed 5 bases from V and 2 bases from J, with 9 bases in between. The CDR3 consists of 13 residues. Germline V gene data show CDR1 as SGHAT and CDR2 as FQNNGV. The CDR3 here is CASSRSPQETQYF. The DNA for the CDR3 is TGTGCCAGCAGCCGTTCGCCACAAGAGACCCAGTACTTC.

CDR3 protein: CATRTRTSGDGGQFF. In DNA form, the CDR3 reads TGTGCCACTCGAACTAGGACTAGCGGAGACGGGGGGCAGTTCTTC. V is TRBV19 and J is TRBJ2-1; 10 bases align to TRBD2. Trimming cost V 10 bases and J 12 bases; bases outside gene matches: 18. The length of the CDR3 is 15 residues. In germline, CDR1 is LNHDA, CDR2 SQIVND (reference sequence).

The chain recombines TRBV6-5 with TRBJ1-6, with D unresolved. V lost 4 bases, J lost 1 base, and 8 bases lay in between. CDR3 size: 15 residues. Germline assignment: CDR1 MNHEY and CDR2 SVGAGI. CDR3 DNA: TGTGCCAGCAGTTTAACATCATCCTATAATTCACCCCTCCACTTT. Translated: CASSLTSSYNSPLHF.

The chain carries TRBV30 and TRBJ1-4; 9 bases fit TRBD1. V trimming: 1 base; J trimming: 8 bases; junction bases outside the gene matches: 11. The CDR3 covers 16 residues. Per germline, CDR1 GTSNPN and CDR2 SVGIG (reference sequence). The CDR3 spells CAWSDLTGGAEEKLFF. CDR3 sequence (DNA): TGTGCCTGGAGTGACCTAACAGGGGGCGCAGAGGAAAAACTGTTTTTT.

The chain joins TRBV5-6 to TRBJ2-2; maybe TRBD1 (5 bases). The V end lost 3 bases, the J end lost 1 base, and 7 bases lay between the germline ends. Germline V gene data show CDR1 as SGHDT and CDR2 as YYEEEE. This CDR3 is 14 amino acids long. The CDR3 DNA reads TGTGCCAGCAGCTGGCAGGGGAACACCGGGGAGCTGTTTTTT. Translated: CASSWQGNTGELFF.

The rearrangement joins TRBV19 to TRBJ1-1; D ambiguous. Germline assignment: CDR1 LNHDA and CDR2 SQIVND (reference sequence). The V end lost 7 bases, the J end lost 4 bases, and 19 bases lay between the germline ends. This CDR3 spans 15 amino acids. This CDR3 reads CASTNSRLISTEAFF. CDR3 DNA sequence: TGTGCCAGTACCAATAGCCGGCTCATAAGCACTGAAGCTTTCTTT.

This clone has just a few counts. In the same sample, other DNA sequences code for this CDR3. This chain joins TRBV30 and TRBJ2-7, with 8 bases fitting TRBD1. Germline values: CDR1 GTSNPN, CDR2 SVGIG (reference sequence). The V gene end was trimmed by 0 bases and the J gene end by 4 bases; junction bases not matched to a gene: 8. The CDR3 extends over 15 amino acids. The DNA of the CDR3 is TGTGCCTGGAGTGTACGCGACAGGGGTATATACGAGCAGTACTTC. It codes for CAWSVRDRGIYEQYF.

This chain joins TRBV7-3 and TRBJ2-6; D gene uncertain. The CDR3 runs 14 residues. CDR1 SGHTA and CDR2 FQGTGA come from the germline V gene. The V gene lost 4 bases and the J gene lost 1 base, with 5 bases spanning the gap. The CDR3 DNA reads as TGTGCCAGCAGCTCGGGTTCTGGGGCCAACGTCCTGACTTTC. It is translated as CASSSGSGANVLTF.

The V call is TRBV28, the J call TRBJ2-1, with D perhaps matching TRBD2 (6 bases). V was clipped by 6 bases and J by 2 bases, with 20 bases between them. The CDR3 spans 17 residues. Germline V gene data show CDR1 as MDHEN and CDR2 as SYDVKM. The CDR3 loop reads CASRALTRDWTYNEQFF. CDR3 nucleotides: TGTGCCAGCAGAGCCCTGACCCGGGACTGGACCTACAATGAGCAGTTCTTC. Together with reference TRBV28 and TRBJ2-1, the CDR3 gives the full variable domain: DVKVTQSSRYLVKRTGEKVFLECVQDMDHENMFWYRQDPGLGLRLIYFSYDVKMKEKGDIPEGYSVSREKKERFSLILESASTNQTSMYLCASRALTRDWTYNEQFFGPGTRLTVL.

The V and J genes are TRBV6-5 and TRBJ1-6, with TRBD1 matching 7 bases. The trim removed 6 bases at V and 9 bases at J, leaving 8 bases unmatched. This CDR3 is built from 14 residues. CDR1 and CDR2 (germline): MNHEY, SVGAGI. The CDR3 region has the DNA TGTGCCAGCAGGCCGTACAGGGGACCTTCACCCCTCCACTTT. Translation: CASRPYRGPSPLHF.

The chain has TRBV5-1 and TRBJ2-7, with D perhaps TRBD1 (7 bases). The CDR3 sequence is 16 residues long. Germline lookup yields CDR1 SGHRS and CDR2 YFSETQ. V was cut by 1 base and J by 3 bases, with 17 bases left in between. In DNA, the CDR3 is TGCGCCAGCAGCTTGTCGACAGGGACTTCTGGCTACGAGCAGTACTTC. This codes for CASSLSTGTSGYEQYF.